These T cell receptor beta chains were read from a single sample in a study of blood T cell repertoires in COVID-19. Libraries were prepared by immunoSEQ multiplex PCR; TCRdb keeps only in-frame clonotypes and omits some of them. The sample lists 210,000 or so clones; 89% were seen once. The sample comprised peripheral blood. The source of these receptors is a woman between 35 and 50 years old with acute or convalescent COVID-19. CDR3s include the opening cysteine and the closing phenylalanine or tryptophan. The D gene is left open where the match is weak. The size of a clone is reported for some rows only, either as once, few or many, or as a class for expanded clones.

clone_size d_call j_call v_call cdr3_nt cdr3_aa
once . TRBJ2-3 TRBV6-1 TGTGCCAGCAGTGAATTACCGGGACATCTTACAGATACGCAGTATTTT CASSELPGHLTDTQYF
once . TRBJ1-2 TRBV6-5 TGTGCCAGCAGTCAAAAAACGTCGCTAATGTATGGCTACACCTTC CASSQKTSLMYGYTF
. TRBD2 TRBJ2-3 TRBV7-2 TGTGCCAGCAGCTCCGGGACTAGCGGGGGGGCAGATACGCAGTATTTT CASSSGTSGGADTQYF
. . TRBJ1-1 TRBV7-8 TGTGCCAGCAGCTTAGCAGGAGAGAACACTGAAGCTTTCTTT CASSLAGENTEAFF
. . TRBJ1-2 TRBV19 TGTGCCAGTAGTATAGTCGGGGGAGGCTACACCTTC CASSIVGGGYTF
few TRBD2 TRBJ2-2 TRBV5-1 TGCGCCAGCAGCTTGAACCTAGCGGAGACCGGGGAGCTGTTTTTT CASSLNLAETGELFF
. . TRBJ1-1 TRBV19 TGTGCCAGTAGTATAGTCCTAGCCACTGAAGCTTTCTTT CASSIVLATEAFF
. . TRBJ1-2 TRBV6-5 TGTGCCAGTAGGACAGATTTTAACTATGGCTACACCTTC CASRTDFNYGYTF
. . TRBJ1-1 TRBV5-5 TGTGCCAGCAGCTTGCAGGCGGGGAACACTGAAGCTTTCTTT CASSLQAGNTEAFF
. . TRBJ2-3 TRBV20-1 TGCAGTGCTCCTCTCGTCGGTACGCAGTATTTT CSAPLVGTQYF
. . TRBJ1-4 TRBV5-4 TGTGCCAGCAGCTTGAGAGGGATTAATGAAAAACTGTTTTTT CASSLRGINEKLFF
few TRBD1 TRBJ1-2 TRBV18 TGTGCCAGCTCGGATACCGGGACAGGTCTTATCTATGGCTACACCTTC CASSDTGTGLIYGYTF
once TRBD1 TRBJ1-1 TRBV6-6 TGTGCCAGCAGACCCGGACAGGGAAGATCTGAGGCTTTCTTT CASRPGQGRSEAFF
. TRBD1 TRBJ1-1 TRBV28 TGTGCCAGCAGTACTCCGGGACAGGGGCGAACTGAAGCTTTCTTT CASSTPGQGRTEAFF
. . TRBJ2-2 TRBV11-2 TGTGCCAGCAGCTTAGGAGGGTCGGTCACCGGGGAGCTGTTTTTT CASSLGGSVTGELFF
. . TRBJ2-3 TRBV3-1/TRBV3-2 TGTGCCAGCAGCCAAGGGGGAACTAGTAGAAGCACAGATACGCAGTATTTT CASSQGGTSRSTDTQYF
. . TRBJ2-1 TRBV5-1 TGCGCCAGCAGTTTTGACAGGCCTAACCGAGGGAATGAGCAGTTCTTC CASSFDRPNRGNEQFF
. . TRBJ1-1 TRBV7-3 TGTGCCAGCAGCTTAAGTGCCAGGCGGGTAAACACTGAAGCTTTCTTT CASSLSARRVNTEAFF
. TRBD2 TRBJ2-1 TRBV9 TGTGCCAGCAGCGTTTCTGGCGGGGGGGCCTACAATGAGCAGTTCTTC CASSVSGGGAYNEQFF
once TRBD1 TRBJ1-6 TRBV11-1 TGTGCCAGCAGCTTAGAGGGTACAGGGGACAATTCACCCCTCCACTTT CASSLEGTGDNSPLHF
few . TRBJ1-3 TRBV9 TGTGCCAGCAGCGTAGATCCTGCCCTCAGGCAATACTCTGGAAACACCATATATTTT CASSVDPALRQYSGNTIYF
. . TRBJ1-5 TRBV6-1 TGTGCCAGCAGTGAAGCACTTAGCAATCAGCCCCAGCATTTT CASSEALSNQPQHF
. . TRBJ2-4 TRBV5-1 TGCGCCAGCAGCTTGGCTGGGGCAGGGGGGCGAGGAAACATTCAGTACTTC CASSLAGAGGRGNIQYF
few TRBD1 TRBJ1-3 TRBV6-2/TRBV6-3 TGTGCCAGCAGTCCGGGCCGAGGGAAGGACAGGGCGGCACACACCATATATTTT CASSPGRGKDRAAHTIYF
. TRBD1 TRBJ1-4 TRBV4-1 TGCGCCAGCAGCCTTAAAGACAGGGGGCCAGCAACTAATGAAAAACTGTTTTTT CASSLKDRGPATNEKLFF
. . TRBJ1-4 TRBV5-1 TGCGCCAGCAGGACAGGAAAGGGTTCGGCTAATGAAAAACTGTTTTTT CASRTGKGSANEKLFF
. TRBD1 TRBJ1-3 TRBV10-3 TGTGCCATCAGTGAGCCAGGGGGCTTGGGAGGAAACACCATATATTTT CAISEPGGLGGNTIYF
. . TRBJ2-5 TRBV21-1 TGTGCCAGCAGCAAAGCTGTCCCGGGACACAAAGAGACCCAGTACTTC CASSKAVPGHKETQYF
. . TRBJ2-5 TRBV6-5 TGTGCCAGCAGGGACAGCCGGACCCAGTACTTC CASRDSRTQYF
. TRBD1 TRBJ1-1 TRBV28 TGTGCCAGCAGTTTTCCGGACAGGGAGGGCACTGAAGCTTTCTTT CASSFPDREGTEAFF
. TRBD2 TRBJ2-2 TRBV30 TGTGCCTGGAGGGGGAGGGATTTTTTTAGCGGGGAGCTGTTTTTT CAWRGRDFFSGELFF
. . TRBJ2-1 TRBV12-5 TGTGCTAGTGGTCCCTGGGTAGCCAATGAGCAGTTCTTC CASGPWVANEQFF
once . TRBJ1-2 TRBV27 TGTGCCAGCAGTGAATTAGGGGGGGCAAACTATGGCTACACCTTC CASSELGGANYGYTF
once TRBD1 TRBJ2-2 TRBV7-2 TGTGCCAGCAGCTTAGTATCCGGGACAGAGTACACCGGGGAGCTGTTTTTT CASSLVSGTEYTGELFF
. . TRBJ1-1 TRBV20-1 TGCAGTGCTAATGAGCACGGCACTGAAGCTTTCTTT CSANEHGTEAFF
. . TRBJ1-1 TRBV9 TGTGCCAGCAGCCCCACACAGAGGAACACTGAAGCTTTCTTT CASSPTQRNTEAFF
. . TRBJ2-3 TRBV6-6 TGTGCCAGCAGTTTGGGCGGGAGCACAGATACGCAGTATTTT CASSLGGSTDTQYF